A single T cell receptor beta chain is shown here with its context. The antigen remains unidentified. The record originates from a study of post-analysis software for immune sequencing data. Carried by the TCR beta cDNA libraries were unique molecular identifiers. Via MiXCR, TCRdb re-called the PCR reads, giving one row per CDR3 protein. Of a few hundred thousand distinct CDR3 sequences in the sample, 30% to 45% are singletons; the top ten hold around an eighth. Study outcomes and limitations: Multiple sclerosis was associated with a significant reduction in normalized Chao1 diversity relative to controls. Among a handful of TRBV segments more frequent in patients than controls were TRBV5-6, TRBV5-1 and TRBV20-1. Batch-mates among the samples co-clustered strongly by F measure.

CDR1 DFQATT and CDR2 SNEGSKA come from the germline V gene (reference sequence). Trimming took 3 bases from V and 6 from J, leaving 11 bases between them. This CDR3 is built from 12 residues. The chain employs TRBV20-1 and TRBJ1-2, with D tentatively TRBD1 (6 bases). The specimen sequenced was blood. The sequence was collected from a girl between 10 and 17 years old with multiple sclerosis. CDR3 in amino acids: CSARETGDGYTF. The CDR3 nucleotides read TGCAGTGCTAGGGAGACAGGAGATGGCTACACCTTC.